This TCR beta chain derives from a study of cytomegalovirus exposure and HLA in healthy donors. A note on this clone: What it binds is not known.

Vbeta (60) and Jbeta (13) primers were used in the PCR. This table comes from immunoSEQ multiplex PCR, and its TCRdb copy is limited to in-frame clones, with some not included. The sample carries about 120,000 clones, around two thirds recorded once. Germline CDR1 is MNHEY and CDR2 is SVGAGI. The CDR3 length is 13 residues. With V trimmed by 7 bases and J by 2 bases, 4 bases remained unmatched. Whole-study findings and limits: Accurate HLA-A and HLA-B prediction from TCR beta sequences was reported for most subjects. HLA alleles showed associations with fewer than 20,000 TCR beta sequences in a later analysis, at a 0.05 false discovery rate.

The receptor was isolated from a woman aged 40 to 50 in good health and CMV-seropositive. This chain links TRBV6-5 with TRBJ2-5, with TRBD1 matching 7 bases. The sample consisted of PBMCs. The CDR3 bases are TGTGCCAGCACCGACAGGGCTCAAGAGACCCAGTACTTC. Its protein is CASTDRAQETQYF.